This T cell receptor (beta chain) was sequenced in a study of CXCR3-negative and CXCR3-positive naive CD8 T cells. Study-wide findings and caveats: Partly lower CXCR3 expression followed cryopreservation, and most assays relied on fresh PBMCs. For memory CD8+ cells diversity was much lower, but both naive subsets had comparably high diversity. Whereas memory cells differed, naive CXCR3-negative and CXCR3-positive cells shared similar TRBV-TRBJ usage. More hydrophobic TRB CDR3s were found in CXCR3-positive naive cells than in CXCR3-negative naive cells.

It was by 5' RACE with UMI labels that the TRB cDNA libraries were prepared. TCRdb reprocessed the 5' RACE reads, with one entry per CDR3 protein and no DNA. This sample contains approximately 5,100 distinct CDR3 sequences. CD45RO-CCR7+CD27+CD95- expression identified naive CD8+ T cells. This clonotype ranks as medium-sized in terms of frequency. The antigen is undetermined. The material sequenced was naive CXCR3+ CD8+ T cells from blood. Subset specified: CD45RO-CCR7+CD27+CD95- naive CD8+ T cells expressing CXCR3 (TNR3+). The sequence was collected from a human donor in good health. Some clones in this sample may be carry-over from other donors' samples.

The CDR3 spells CSVDSGDAYEQYF. The chain has TRBV29-1 and TRBJ2-7; the TRBD1 assignment by TCRdb is unverifiable without DNA. Per the germline V gene, CDR1 is SQVTM and CDR2 is ANQGSEA. The CDR3 runs to 13 residues.